Following are 27 T cell receptor beta chains from one sample sequenced in a study of blood T cell repertoires in COVID-19 (TCRdb year 2020). Libraries were made using the immunoSEQ multiplex PCR assay. This immuneACCESS table, as held by TCRdb, lists in-frame sequences with V and J called but not all clones. Of the missing ones, under half trace to an unresolved V gene in checked studies; the others have no known cause. The sample table lists just over 350,000 clones, 65% to 90% of them with a count of one. The ten largest account for less than 9% of the sample. Sequenced sample: peripheral blood. The receptors stem from an older woman with COVID-19, enrolled during active disease.

The genes are TRBV5-1 and TRBJ1-5, with a weak D call TRBD1 (5 bases). CDR1 is SGHRS, CDR2 YFSETQ, per germline. The V and J ends lost 1 base and 0 bases respectively, with 8 bases between them. This CDR3 has 15 amino acids. The CDR3 nucleotides read TGCGCCAGCAGCTTGACAGGTAATAGCAATCAGCCCCAGCATTTT. Residues: CASSLTGNSNQPQHF.

This chain uses TRBV29-1 with TRBJ1-5; D gene uncertain. With 3 bases removed from V and 6 bases from J, the gap between germline ends came to 9 bases. The CDR3 is 12 residues long. In germline, CDR1 is SQVTM, CDR2 ANQGSEA. The CDR3 loop is CSVESPGQPQHF. The CDR3 region has the DNA TGCAGCGTTGAGTCCCCGGGTCAGCCCCAGCATTTT.

This clone was picked up one time. The V and J genes are TRBV6-6 and TRBJ2-7; perhaps TRBD2 as D (5 bases). The CDR3 length is 13 residues. From germline, CDR1 is MNHNY and CDR2 SVGAGI (reference sequence). Trimming pared 5 bases from V and 5 bases from J, leaving 13 bases between. The CDR3 nucleotides read TGTGCCAGCAGTCCCCTGCGGGTAAACGAGCAGTACTTC. It yields the protein CASSPLRVNEQYF.

V is TRBV9 and J is TRBJ2-5, with 9 positions matching TRBD1. Looked up from germline, CDR1 is SGDLS and CDR2 is YYNGEE. The CDR3 is made up of 14 amino acids. Trimming removed 0 bases from V and 3 bases from J; junction bases left unmatched: 0. The CDR3 protein is CASSVGDREETQYF. DNA for the CDR3: TGTGCCAGCAGCGTAGGGGACAGGGAAGAGACCCAGTACTTC.

The genes are TRBV18 and TRBJ2-7; 7 positions agree with TRBD2. The CDR3 is 13 amino acids. V trimming: 3 bases; J trimming: 7 bases; junction bases outside the gene matches: 6. Germline V CDR1 and CDR2: KGHSH, LQKENI. Written as DNA, the CDR3 is TGTGCCAGCTCACCGGGAGGGTCGGGAGAGCAGTACTTC. This sequence encodes CASSPGGSGEQYF.

V and J are TRBV29-1 and TRBJ1-2; 10 nucleotides agree with TRBD1. Losses at the gene ends were 2 bases for V and 4 bases for J; bases not matched to a gene: 10. The CDR3 contains 16 residues. Germline V gene lookup returns CDR1 SQVTM and CDR2 ANQGSEA. The CDR3 is CSVETQTGGVPYGYTF. The CDR3, as DNA: TGCAGCGTTGAAACTCAGACAGGGGGCGTTCCCTATGGCTACACCTTC.

The V gene is TRBV19, the J gene TRBJ1-2; 8 nucleotides align to TRBD1. Germline loops: CDR1 LNHDA, CDR2 SQIVND (reference sequence). The CDR3 is 14 residues long. J gave up 6 bases and V 1 base, and 4 bases lay outside the gene matches. CDR3 protein: CASSIGTGPNGYTF. CDR3 sequence (DNA): TGTGCCAGTAGTATAGGGACAGGGCCCAATGGCTACACCTTC.

The chain links TRBV14 to TRBJ1-3, with 8 bases identical to TRBD1. The CDR3 sequence is 14 residues long. Germline V gene sequence: CDR1 SGHDN, CDR2 FVKESK. The junction had 3 bases not matched to a gene; V was cut back by 4 bases and J by 4 bases. CDR3 sequence (DNA): TGTGCCAGCAGCCTGGACAGGGAGGGAAACACCATATATTTT. The encoded protein is CASSLDREGNTIYF.

V gene TRBV4-2 combines with J gene TRBJ2-7, with D tentatively TRBD1 (6 bases). The length of the CDR3 is 16 residues. Germline values: CDR1 LGHNA, CDR2 YNFKEQ. Deletions cut 1 base from V and 0 bases from J, with 13 bases between. The CDR3 spells CASSQGTGLSSYEQYF. CDR3 DNA sequence: TGTGCCAGCAGCCAAGGTACAGGGCTAAGCTCCTACGAGCAGTACTTC.

J is TRBJ1-2 and V is TRBV5-1; a weak D match, TRBD1 (5 bases). Trimming cost V 0 bases and J 4 bases, with 10 bases left between them. The germline gives CDR1 SGHRS, CDR2 YFSETQ. This CDR3 region has 14 residues. CDR3 region: CASSLGGQGYGYTF. CDR3 nucleotides: TGCGCCAGCAGCTTGGGTGGGCAGGGCTATGGCTACACCTTC.

This chain joins TRBV3-1 (or the pseudogene TRBV3-2) and TRBJ2-3; TRBD2 might be the D (7 bases). Germline V gives CDR1 LGHDT, CDR2 YNNKEL (reference sequence). The CDR3 loop spans 16 amino acids. V shed 3 bases and J shed 3 bases, with 16 bases lying between them. The chain's CDR3 is CASSQGGGGPTDTQYF. CDR3 in DNA: TGTGCCAGCAGCCAGGGAGGGGGGGGCCCTACAGATACGCAGTATTTT.

The chain is built from TRBV3-1 (or the pseudogene TRBV3-2) and TRBJ1-2, with TRBD1 matching over 7 bases. Germline V lookup: CDR1 LGHDT, CDR2 YNNKEL (reference sequence). CDR3 length: 14 residues. J lost 8 bases, V lost 1 base, and 7 bases had no gene match. The CDR3 DNA reads as TGTGCCAGCAGCCAAGCGACGGGGACAGACGGCTACACCTTC. This gives the protein CASSQATGTDGYTF.

This clone was seen only once. The junction does not match germline at one end; this may be a read error. The chain is built from TRBV19 and TRBJ2-7, with TRBD2 as a possible D gene (6 bases). CDR1 and CDR2 (germline): LNHDA, SQIVND (reference sequence). The CDR3 consists of 12 residues. CDR3 sequence: CASSKEGGEQYF. In DNA, the CDR3 is TGTGCCAGCAGTAAGGAGGGTGGCGAGCAGTACTTC.

The chain links TRBV7-3 to TRBJ1-2; 7 bases line up with TRBD1. The germline CDR1 and CDR2 sequences are SGHTA and FQGTGA. This CDR3 contains 13 residues. V was pared by 2 bases and J by 6 bases, with 3 bases of the junction left unmatched. The CDR3 nucleotides read TGTGCCAGCAGCTTAGACAGGGAGAATGGCTACACCTTC. It specifies CASSLDRENGYTF.

The chain couples TRBV19 to TRBJ2-1; 7 bases match TRBD2. CDR1 is LNHDA and CDR2 is SQIVND in the germline V gene (reference sequence). V dropped 1 base and J dropped 10; count of bases not matched to a gene: 7. This CDR3 comprises 14 residues. CDR3 amino acids: CASSIAALAPEQFF. The CDR3 DNA reads TGTGCCAGTAGTATAGCCGCACTAGCGCCGGAGCAGTTCTTC.

This rearrangement joins TRBV6-1 to TRBJ2-5; TRBD1 matches 8 bases. Germline assignment: CDR1 MNHNS and CDR2 SASEGT. Trimming at V came to 1 base and at J to 1 base, leaving 8 bases not matched to a gene. The CDR3 consists of 17 residues. The CDR3 loop reads CASSEGAGRGLQETQYF. CDR3 nucleotides: TGTGCCAGCAGTGAAGGGGCGGGCAGGGGGCTCCAAGAGACCCAGTACTTC.

The V gene is TRBV9, the J gene TRBJ1-6; D is undetermined. Trimming took 0 bases from V and 4 from J, leaving 14 bases between them. Germline V gene data show CDR1 as SGDLS and CDR2 as YYNGEE. This CDR3 is 17 amino acids long. The CDR3 region has the DNA TGTGCCAGCAGCGTAGCCCCGAATCCTCTATATAATTCACCCCTCCACTTT. Its protein product is CASSVAPNPLYNSPLHF.

This clone was found once. The chain has TRBV18 and TRBJ2-3; TRBD1 matches 9 bases. V lost 2 bases and J lost 0; bases outside the gene matches: 3. CDR3 length: 16 amino acids. Germline assignment: CDR1 KGHSH and CDR2 LQKENI. The CDR3 loop reads CASSPGDRGSTDTQYF. In nucleotides, the CDR3 is TGTGCCAGCTCACCAGGAGACAGGGGGAGCACAGATACGCAGTATTTT.

The chain carries TRBV4-1 and TRBJ1-2; maybe TRBD1 (6 bases). The germline gives CDR1 MGHRA, CDR2 YSYEKL. V shed 8 bases and J shed 8 bases, with 21 bases lying between them. The CDR3 spans 14 residues. The CDR3 bases are TGCGCCAGCGGGACCGGCCGGCCTGGGGGCGGCTACACCTTC. Amino acid sequence: CASGTGRPGGGYTF.

J is TRBJ2-3 and V is TRBV30; D ambiguous. Germline loops: CDR1 GTSNPN, CDR2 SVGIG (reference sequence). Trimming cost V 3 bases and J 4 bases, with 5 bases left between them. This CDR3 contains 11 residues. The CDR3 here is CAWSAADTQYF. In nucleotides, the CDR3 is TGTGCCTGGAGCGCAGCAGATACGCAGTATTTT.

The CDR3 sequence: CASSHRGLSTGELFF. In nucleotides, the CDR3 is TGCGCCAGCAGCCACAGGGGGCTGAGCACCGGGGAGCTGTTTTTT. The V gene is TRBV10-1, the J gene TRBJ2-2; 9 bases fit TRBD1. V was clipped by 6 bases and J by 4 bases; unmatched bases: 6. Germline V CDR1 and CDR2: WNHNN, SYGVQD (reference sequence). There are 15 residues in the CDR3.

This chain uses TRBV10-3 with TRBJ1-2, with D possibly being TRBD1 (5 bases). CDR3 length equals 16 residues. Germline CDR1 reads ENHRY; CDR2 reads SYGVKD. V was shortened by 3 bases and J by 2 bases, with 16 bases between the two germline ends. The CDR3 DNA sequence: TGTGCCATCAGTGACGCCATCAGGGTTCCCAACTATGGCTACACCTTC. This encodes CAISDAIRVPNYGYTF.

This clone was recorded only once. The chain joins TRBV6-6 to TRBJ1-5; 8 nucleotides match TRBD1. The CDR3 extends over 15 amino acids. CDR1 is MNHNY and CDR2 is SVGAGI in the germline V gene (reference sequence). V dropped 5 bases and J dropped 6; count of bases not matched to a gene: 9. In nucleotides, the CDR3 is TGTGCCAGCAGTGCGACAGGGGTTCCGCCTCAGCCCCAGCATTTT. Protein product: CASSATGVPPQPQHF.

This rearrangement joins TRBV28 to TRBJ1-4; D is unresolved. CDR3 length: 11 amino acids. Germline CDR1 and CDR2: MDHEN and SYDVKM. The V and J ends lost 10 bases and 6 bases respectively, with 9 bases between them. The CDR3 coding sequence is TGTGCCACGGTCCGGGATGAAAAACTGTTTTTT. Protein: CATVRDEKLFF.

This chain joins TRBV4-2 and TRBJ2-2, with 10 bases fitting TRBD2. V shed 0 bases, J shed 5 bases, and the junction held 9 bases outside the gene matches. This CDR3 has 18 residues. CDR1 and CDR2 (germline): LGHNA, YNFKEQ. The CDR3 DNA reads TGTGCCAGCAGCCAAGATACAGCGGGGGGGCTGGGGACCGGGGAGCTGTTTTTT. It encodes CASSQDTAGGLGTGELFF.

The chain joins TRBV7-4 to TRBJ2-2; possible D gene TRBD1, 5 bases. The V gene's germline CDR1 is SGHVT and CDR2 SQSDAQ. V dropped 5 bases and J dropped 7 bases, with 11 bases sitting between them. The CDR3 length is 13 residues. As DNA, the CDR3 is TGTGCCAGCAGCGCCGAACAGGACGGGGAGCTGTTTTTT. The encoded protein is CASSAEQDGELFF.

This clone has only a few counts. The rearrangement joins TRBV2 to TRBJ1-2; tentatively, D is TRBD1 (5 bases). CDR3 size: 11 residues. CDR1 is SNHLY, CDR2 FYNNEI, per germline. V shed 10 bases and J shed 4 bases, with 10 bases lying between them. CDR3 in DNA: TGTGCCATATCCGACAGCTATGGCTACACCTTC. Translation gives CAISDSYGYTF.